These 22 T cell receptor beta chains originate from one sample sequenced in a study of control samples from healthy donors and cancer patients. Clones were read by immunoSEQ multiplex PCR, and TCRdb kept only the in-frame ones, dropping some. This sample has under 95,000 clones; approximately 84% occur once, and the top ten carry about 16%. The source material was blood. These receptors originate from a man in his fifties or sixties in good health.

The chain recombines TRBV11-1 with TRBJ2-1; 11 bases map to TRBD2. Germline V gene lookup returns CDR1 SGHAT and CDR2 FQDESV (reference sequence). This CDR3 spans 15 amino acids. Trimming took 1 base from V and 7 from J; bases not matched to a gene: 3. The DNA of the CDR3 is TGTGCCAGCAGCTTAGAGGGGACTAGCGGAAATGAGCAGTTCTTC. Residues: CASSLEGTSGNEQFF.

This clone was recorded only once. The chain links TRBV7-2 to TRBJ2-3; 7 bases match TRBD2. CDR1 and CDR2 (germline): SGHTA, FQGNSA. V shed 4 bases and J 5 bases; nucleotides not matched to a gene: 3. There are 13 residues in the CDR3. The CDR3 region has the DNA TGTGCCAGCAGCTCGGGACTAAGAGATACGCAGTATTTT. Protein sequence: CASSSGLRDTQYF.

The chain uses TRBV4-1 and TRBJ1-2, with D hard to call. Germline V CDR1 and CDR2: MGHRA, YSYEKL. CDR3 size: 15 residues. Trimming took 2 bases from V and 2 from J, leaving 12 bases between them. This CDR3 reads CASSQNVGANYGYTF. As DNA, the CDR3 is TGCGCCAGCAGCCAAAATGTCGGTGCAAACTATGGCTACACCTTC.

This chain connects TRBV18 to TRBJ2-7; 11 bases align to TRBD2. Trimming at V came to 5 bases and at J to 1 base, leaving 10 bases not matched to a gene. Germline V gene sequence: CDR1 KGHSH, CDR2 LQKENI. This CDR3 contains 17 residues. CDR3 region: CASSSSRRLAGSYEQYF. The CDR3 nucleotides read TGTGCCAGCTCATCCTCCCGAAGACTAGCGGGATCCTACGAGCAGTACTTC. Combining the CDR3 with reference TRBV18 and TRBJ2-7 gives the whole variable domain NAGVMQNPRHLVRRRGQEARLRCSPMKGHSHVYWYRQLPEEGLKFMVYLQKENIIDESGMPKERFSAEFPKEGPSILRIQQVVRGDSAAYFCASSSSRRLAGSYEQYFGPGTRLTVT.

This sequence joins TRBV9 and TRBJ2-7; the match to TRBD1 covers 7 bases. After removal of 3 bases from V and 3 bases from J, the junction contained 6 bases not matched to a gene. This CDR3 has 14 residues. CDR1 is SGDLS and CDR2 is YYNGEE in the germline V gene. DNA for the CDR3: TGTGCCAGCAGCGGGTGGGACAGCCACTACGAGCAGTACTTC. Translating gives CASSGWDSHYEQYF.

This clone was detected only once. The chain is built from TRBV3-1 (or the pseudogene TRBV3-2) and TRBJ2-1; the match to TRBD2 covers 10 bases. The trim removed 3 bases at V and 5 bases at J, leaving 4 bases unmatched. Germline V gene sequence: CDR1 LGHDT, CDR2 YNNKEL (reference sequence). The CDR3 length is 15 residues. CDR3 in DNA: TGTGCCAGCAGCCAGGTAGCGGGAGGCCACAATGAGCAGTTCTTC. Translating gives CASSQVAGGHNEQFF.

V is TRBV6-1 and J is TRBJ2-5, with D uncertain. This CDR3 is built from 13 residues. Trimming removed 2 bases from V and 6 bases from J, with 10 bases in between. Looked up from germline, CDR1 is MNHNS and CDR2 is SASEGT. The CDR3 sequence: CASSELVGQTQYF. The CDR3 coding sequence is TGTGCCAGCAGTGAATTGGTCGGGCAGACCCAGTACTTC.

The V and J genes are TRBV3-1 (or the pseudogene TRBV3-2) and TRBJ2-7, with 8 nucleotides matching TRBD2. V shed 4 bases, J shed 7 bases, and the junction held 9 bases outside the gene matches. The CDR3 has 14 residues. Germline V lookup: CDR1 LGHDT, CDR2 YNNKEL (reference sequence). The CDR3 DNA is TGTGCCAGCAGCCCGCGGACTAGCCTGAGGGAGCAGTACTTC. Translated, it gives CASSPRTSLREQYF.

The chain couples TRBV30 to TRBJ1-5; the D gene is possibly TRBD1 (6 bases). Trimming shortened V by 7 bases and J by 0 bases, and 13 bases separated the two germline ends. The CDR3 sequence is 14 residues long. Germline loops: CDR1 GTSNPN, CDR2 SVGIG (reference sequence). CDR3 sequence reads: CASGQIYSNQPQHF. DNA of the CDR3: TGTGCCTCAGGACAGATTTATAGCAATCAGCCCCAGCATTTT.

This chain connects TRBV28 to TRBJ1-1; no clear D gene. The CDR3 contains 14 residues. Trimming pared 4 bases from V and 5 bases from J, leaving 14 bases between. Looked up from germline, CDR1 is MDHEN and CDR2 is SYDVKM. The CDR3 loop reads CASSSMGRVTEAFF. As DNA, the CDR3 is TGTGCCAGCAGTTCAATGGGGAGGGTTACTGAAGCTTTCTTT.

This clone showed up just once. The rearrangement uses TRBV5-6 and TRBJ2-3; a weak D match, TRBD2 (6 bases). Germline-derived CDR1 and CDR2 are SGHDT and YYEEEE. V dropped 4 bases and J dropped 0 bases, with 24 bases sitting between them. This CDR3 contains 19 residues. In DNA form, the CDR3 reads TGTGCCAGCAGCCGGAACTCGGGAGAAAGGGGTTATAGCACAGATACGCAGTATTTT. Translating gives CASSRNSGERGYSTDTQYF.

The chain uses TRBV7-9 and TRBJ2-5; D possibly corresponds to TRBD2 (6 bases). The CDR3 covers 17 residues. V gave up 2 bases and J gave up 2 bases, with 18 bases separating them. CDR1 is SEHNR and CDR2 is FQNEAQ in the germline V gene (reference sequence). The CDR3 bases are TGTGCCAGCAGCTTACCTCGACGGAGGGGTGTACAAGAGACCCAGTACTTC. It translates to CASSLPRRRGVQETQYF.

This chain connects TRBV25-1 to TRBJ1-3; D not certain. Germline assignment: CDR1 MGHDK and CDR2 SYGVNS. The germline V and J ends were trimmed by 2 bases and 4 bases, with 15 bases remaining between them. The CDR3 covers 16 residues. CDR3: CASSEHPWESGNTIYF. CDR3 bases: TGTGCCAGCAGTGAACACCCGTGGGAATCCGGAAACACCATATATTTT.

This chain connects TRBV30 to TRBJ1-1; no clear D gene. The CDR3 loop spans 13 amino acids. The V gene's germline CDR1 is GTSNPN and CDR2 SVGIG (reference sequence). Trimming pared 4 bases from V and 0 bases from J, leaving 9 bases between. DNA of the CDR3: TGTGCCTGGAAGGCGAATATGAACACTGAAGCTTTCTTT. Translating it yields CAWKANMNTEAFF.

The rearrangement links TRBV24-1 to TRBJ2-2; 8 bases line up with TRBD2. Trimming took 5 bases from V and 4 from J; bases not matched to a gene: 2. The germline gives CDR1 KGHDR, CDR2 SFDVKD. CDR3 length equals 14 residues. The DNA for the CDR3 is TGTGCCACCAGTGTTGCGGGAGGCACCGGGGAGCTGTTTTTT. Protein sequence: CATSVAGGTGELFF.

The V and J genes are TRBV10-3 and TRBJ1-2; D is ambiguous. The V and J ends lost 3 bases and 4 bases respectively, with 9 bases between them. Germline V gene lookup returns CDR1 ENHRY and CDR2 SYGVKD. The CDR3 has 13 residues. The DNA for the CDR3 is TGTGCCATCAGTGAACCAGGCTCCTATGGCTACACCTTC. This codes for CAISEPGSYGYTF.

The chain is built from TRBV7-3 and TRBJ2-3; D is uncertain. The CDR3 sequence is 14 residues long. Germline V gene sequence: CDR1 SGHTA, CDR2 FQGTGA. Deletions cut 0 bases from V and 2 bases from J, with 6 bases between. The CDR3: CASSLTPYTDTQYF. CDR3 coding DNA: TGTGCCAGCAGCTTAACCCCCTACACAGATACGCAGTATTTT.

This clone has a handful of counts. The gene calls are TRBV7-7 and TRBJ2-5; TRBD2 aligns across 9 bases. CDR1 SSHAT and CDR2 FNYEAQ come from the germline V gene (reference sequence). The CDR3 totals 15 residues. V lost 5 bases to trimming and J lost 5 bases; unmatched junction nucleotides: 9. The CDR3 protein is CASSPGLAGRETQYF. The DNA for the CDR3 is TGTGCCAGCAGCCCCGGCCTAGCGGGAAGGGAGACCCAGTACTTC.

V is TRBV18 and J is TRBJ2-5; D is unclear. The CDR3 is 12 amino acids. Germline-derived CDR1 and CDR2 are KGHSH and LQKENI. The germline V and J ends were trimmed by 4 bases and 4 bases, with 7 bases remaining between them. CDR3 loop: CASSLVRETQYF. CDR3 coding DNA: TGTGCCAGCTCACTGGTTCGAGAGACCCAGTACTTC.

In this sample, this clone turned up once. This chain uses TRBV2 with TRBJ2-7; D gene unclear. V lost 6 bases, J lost 3 bases, and 9 bases lay in between. CDR1 SNHLY and CDR2 FYNNEI come from the germline V gene. There are 12 residues in the CDR3. The CDR3 sequence: CASSKRSYEQYF. In DNA form, the CDR3 reads TGTGCCAGCAGCAAAAGAAGCTACGAGCAGTACTTC.

V and J are TRBV7-2 and TRBJ2-5; the D gene is possibly TRBD1 (5 bases). V was trimmed by 5 bases and J by 6 bases, leaving 10 bases between them. Per germline, CDR1 SGHTA and CDR2 FQGNSA. The CDR3 consists of 12 residues. The CDR3 DNA reads TGTGCCAGCAGCCAGGGTTCGCAGACCCAGTACTTC. Its translation: CASSQGSQTQYF.

The genes are TRBV30 and TRBJ1-5, with D uncertain. Per the germline V gene, CDR1 is GTSNPN and CDR2 is SVGIG (reference sequence). CDR3 length: 12 residues. V was pared by 0 bases and J by 7 bases, with 7 bases between. CDR3 in amino acids: CAWSVAGQPQHF. CDR3 in DNA: TGTGCCTGGAGTGTCGCTGGCCAGCCCCAGCATTTT.